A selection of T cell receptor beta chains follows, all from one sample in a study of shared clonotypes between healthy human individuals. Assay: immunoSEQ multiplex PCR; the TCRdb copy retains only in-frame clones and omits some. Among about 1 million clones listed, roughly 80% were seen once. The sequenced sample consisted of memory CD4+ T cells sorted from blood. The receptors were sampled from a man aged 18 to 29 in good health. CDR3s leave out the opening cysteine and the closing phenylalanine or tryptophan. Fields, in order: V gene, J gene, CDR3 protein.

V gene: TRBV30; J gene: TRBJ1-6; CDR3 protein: AWSSPETARTPLH
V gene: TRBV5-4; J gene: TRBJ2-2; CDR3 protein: ASSLDVSGNTGELF
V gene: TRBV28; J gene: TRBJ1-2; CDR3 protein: ASSLTSGYT
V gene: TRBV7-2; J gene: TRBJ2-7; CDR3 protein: ASSTSGTSAFEQY
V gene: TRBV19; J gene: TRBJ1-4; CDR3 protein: ASSINGQAGEKLF
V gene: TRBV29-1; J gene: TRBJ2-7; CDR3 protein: SVGGGTNYEQY
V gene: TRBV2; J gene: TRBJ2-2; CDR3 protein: ASSGDTGELF
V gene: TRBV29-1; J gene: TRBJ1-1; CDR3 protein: SVKRGNTEAF
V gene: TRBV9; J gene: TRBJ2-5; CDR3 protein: ASSVYGGAGETQY
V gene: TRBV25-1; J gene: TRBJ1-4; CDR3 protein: ASNRGVNEKLF
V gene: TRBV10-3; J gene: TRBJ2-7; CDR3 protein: AISETGLYEQY
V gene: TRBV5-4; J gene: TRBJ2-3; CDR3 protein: ASSLGGGSTDTQY
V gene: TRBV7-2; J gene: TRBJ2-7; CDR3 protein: ASSPTSGYEQY
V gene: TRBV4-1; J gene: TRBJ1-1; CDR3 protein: ASREDRGLLNTEAF
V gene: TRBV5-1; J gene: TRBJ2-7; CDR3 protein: ASSPNRDGPYEQY
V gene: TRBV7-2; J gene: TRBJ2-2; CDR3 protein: ASSPRQSRELF
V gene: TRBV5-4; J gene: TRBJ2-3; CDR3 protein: ASSQGGGLPKAQY
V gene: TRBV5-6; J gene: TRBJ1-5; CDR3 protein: ASSLGRGAASNQPQH
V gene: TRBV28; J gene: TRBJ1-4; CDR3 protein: ASFGGGGEKLF
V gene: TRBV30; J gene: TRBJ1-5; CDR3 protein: AWSVQGSSNQPQH
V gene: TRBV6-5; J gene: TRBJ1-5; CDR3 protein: ASSPTGWSNQPQH
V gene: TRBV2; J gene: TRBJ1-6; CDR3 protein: ASSGGTANSPLH